The table lists the clone carrying this T cell receptor beta chain with a few counts. Its specificity is unknown. The length of the CDR3 is 14 residues. The V gene's germline CDR1 is LGHNA and CDR2 YSLEER. The V and J ends lost 1 base and 11 bases respectively, with 17 bases between them. This sample was included in a study of T cells after yellow fever vaccination. Across the whole study: Researchers used SMART-Seq v4 Ultra Low Input to prepare fractions that had low cell numbers.

Study-level findings and limits: Abundant bulk-derived clonotypes could contaminate FACS-sorted repertoires.

Making TCR cDNA involved 5'RACE template switching, which added UMIs and a universal primer site. TCRdb re-analysed the 5' RACE reads in MiXCR, keeping a single row per CDR3 protein. The sample consists of some 600,000 distinct CDR3 sequences, less than 20% of them appearing once. The TCR sequence derives from a young man who received the YFV17D yellow fever vaccine. The V and J genes are TRBV4-3 and TRBJ1-1; D may be TRBD1 (5 bases). The sequenced sample was PBMCs, obtained roughly 5 days after the first yellow fever vaccination. CDR3 loop: CASSQGGTRSEAFF. CDR3 DNA: TGCGCCAGCAGCCAAGGCGGGACGAGAAGTGAGGCTTTCTTT.